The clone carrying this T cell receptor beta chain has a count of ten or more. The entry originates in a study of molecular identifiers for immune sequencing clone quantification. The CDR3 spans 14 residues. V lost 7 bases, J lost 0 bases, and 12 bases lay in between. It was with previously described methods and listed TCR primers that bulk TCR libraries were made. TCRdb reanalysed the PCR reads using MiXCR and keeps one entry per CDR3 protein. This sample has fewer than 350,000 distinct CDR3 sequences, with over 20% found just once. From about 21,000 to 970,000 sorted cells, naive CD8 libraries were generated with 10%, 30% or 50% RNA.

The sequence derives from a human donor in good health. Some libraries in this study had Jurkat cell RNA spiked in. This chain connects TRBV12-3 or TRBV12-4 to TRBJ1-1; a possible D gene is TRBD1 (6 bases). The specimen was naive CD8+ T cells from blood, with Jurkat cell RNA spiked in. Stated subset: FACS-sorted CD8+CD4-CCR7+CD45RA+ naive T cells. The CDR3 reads CASNLGQLNTEAFF. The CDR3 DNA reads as TGTGCCAGCAACCTAGGACAGCTGAACACTGAAGCTTTCTTT.